The 5 T cell receptor beta chains below come from one sample, sequenced in a study of blood T cell repertoires in COVID-19. Method: immunoSEQ multiplex PCR; TCRdb's copy keeps in-frame clones and lacks some. This sample has over 150,000 clones, with roughly 84% found just once. The sample was peripheral blood. The receptor source for this set is a woman aged 40 to 49 with COVID-19, enrolled during active disease.

V usage is TRBV27 and J usage is TRBJ2-2, with 7 positions matching TRBD1. This CDR3 contains 16 residues. V shed 5 bases and J 4 bases; nucleotides not matched to a gene: 10. From germline, CDR1 is MNHEY and CDR2 SMNVEV (reference sequence). The CDR3 DNA reads as TGTGCCAGCAGTCCATCCTGGGACAGAGGCACCGGGGAGCTGTTTTTT. Translating it yields CASSPSWDRGTGELFF.

This chain links TRBV6-5 with TRBJ2-7; TRBD2 agrees at 9 bases. From germline, CDR1 is MNHEY and CDR2 SVGAGI. The CDR3 spans 14 residues. Trimming took 4 bases from V and 6 from J; bases not matched to a gene: 7. CDR3 nucleotides: TGTGCCAGCAGTTTGGGGACTAGCTCGGGCGAGCAGTACTTC. Translation gives CASSLGTSSGEQYF.

This sequence joins TRBV21-1 and TRBJ2-7; the tabulated D call, TRBD2, remains unverified against the DNA. TRBV21-1 is given as a pseudogene. This CDR3 region has 11 residues. This CDR3 reads CASSKRQTEYF. In nucleotides, the CDR3 is TGTGCCAGCAGCAAAAGGCAGACTGAGTACTTC.

This chain connects TRBV15 to TRBJ2-2, with D uncertain. Trimming left V 3 bases short and J 7 bases short, with 6 bases between. Germline V lookup: CDR1 LNHNV, CDR2 YYDKDF (reference sequence). The length of the CDR3 is 12 residues. CDR3 amino acids: CATSSRSGELFF. As DNA, the CDR3 is TGTGCCACCAGCAGTAGAAGCGGGGAGCTGTTTTTT.

This rearrangement joins TRBV7-6 to TRBJ1-2, with D perhaps matching TRBD1 (5 bases). V was pared by 5 bases and J by 2 bases, with 12 bases between. The CDR3 loop spans 14 amino acids. Germline V gene sequence: CDR1 SGHVS, CDR2 FNYEAQ. CDR3 DNA: TGTGCCAGCAGCAACCCGGGACTCAACTATGGCTACACCTTC. As protein: CASSNPGLNYGYTF.